The 2 T cell receptor beta chains below all came from one sample that was sequenced in a study of T cell repertoires in cytomegalovirus infection. One entry per CDR3 protein, called by TCRdb with MiXCR from the reads. This table holds some 400,000 distinct CDR3 sequences, 30% to 40% found once. The material sequenced was PBMCs. The receptors derive from a human donor in good health (CMV status not recorded). Some clones in this sample may be carry-over from other donors' samples.

This clonotype was seen more than once but under ten times. The CDR3 region is CASSYGPAYEQYF. In DNA form, the CDR3 reads TGTGCCAGCAGCTACGGACCCGCCTACGAGCAGTACTTC. The V and J genes are TRBV5-4 and TRBJ2-7; D unresolved. The germline gives CDR1 SGHNT, CDR2 YYREEE (reference sequence). The CDR3 has 13 residues. V lost 3 bases and J lost 2, with 9 bases in between.

This clonotype has a handful of counts. The V call is TRBV20-1, the J call TRBJ2-5; 8 nucleotides agree with TRBD2. The CDR3 is 13 residues long. Trimming cost V 5 bases and J 2 bases; bases outside gene matches: 4. The germline V gene has CDR1 DFQATT and CDR2 SNEGSKA (reference sequence). CDR3 in amino acids: CSAPPGGQETQYF. CDR3 DNA: TGCAGTGCTCCCCCGGGGGGGCAAGAGACCCAGTACTTC.